The 23 T cell receptor beta chains presented below share a single source sample, sequenced in a study of blood T cell repertoires in COVID-19. TCRdb's copy holds only in-frame clones and misses some; the assay was immunoSEQ multiplex PCR. Seen here are about 66,000 clones, just over 85% observed once, and the top ten hold 6.9%. The sample taken for sequencing was peripheral blood. These receptor sequences come from a man between 50 and 59 years old with active COVID-19.

This clone was seen only once. The chain links TRBV14 to TRBJ2-1; a possible D gene is TRBD2 (6 bases). Trimming left V 1 base short and J 5 bases short, with 12 bases between. Germline lookup yields CDR1 SGHDN and CDR2 FVKESK. The CDR3 consists of 15 residues. As DNA, the CDR3 is TGTGCCAGCAGCCAAGCCCTAGCGAGGAACAATGAGCAGTTCTTC. Its translation is CASSQALARNNEQFF.

Details on this clone: The junction and the germline gene differ at one end; a read error may be behind it. The CDR3 loop reads CASSSWGATEPDF. The CDR3 DNA follows: TGTGCCAGCAGTTCATGGGGAGCTACAGAGCCGGACTTC. The chain has TRBV6-6 and TRBJ2-5; tentative D call: TRBD2 (5 bases). CDR1 MNHNY and CDR2 SVGAGI come from the germline V gene (reference sequence). The CDR3 totals 13 residues.

V gene TRBV7-3 combines with J gene TRBJ1-2; maybe TRBD1 (5 bases). Germline V gives CDR1 SGHTA, CDR2 FQGTGA. V was shortened by 1 base and J by 7 bases, with 28 bases between the two germline ends. The CDR3 has 19 residues. This CDR3 is CASSLSMVGSGALPGGYTF. As DNA, the CDR3 is TGTGCCAGCAGCTTAAGCATGGTCGGTAGTGGGGCCCTTCCTGGTGGCTACACCTTC.

The chain links TRBV6-5 to TRBJ1-2; D might be TRBD1 (5 bases). This CDR3 region has 15 residues. Per the germline V gene, CDR1 is MNHEY and CDR2 is SVGAGI. Trimming took 2 bases from V and 1 from J, leaving 11 bases between them. The CDR3 region has the DNA TGTGCCAGCAGTTACAGGCAGGGTGGTAACTATGGCTACACCTTC. Its protein product is CASSYRQGGNYGYTF.

This sequence joins TRBV7-9 and TRBJ2-5, with TRBD1 identical over 11 bases. There are 15 residues in the CDR3. CDR1 and CDR2 (germline): SEHNR, FQNEAQ (reference sequence). V was pared by 5 bases and J by 5 bases, with 7 bases of the junction left unmatched. CDR3 residues: CASSVGTGGMETQYF. In nucleotides, the CDR3 is TGTGCCAGCAGCGTCGGGACAGGGGGAATGGAGACCCAGTACTTC.

This clone is judged medium-sized. Within the sample, other DNA sequences also encode this same CDR3. The rearrangement joins TRBV7-9 to TRBJ1-5, with D perhaps TRBD1 (6 bases). With 3 bases removed from V and 7 bases from J, the gap between germline ends came to 7 bases. The germline V gene has CDR1 SEHNR and CDR2 FQNEAQ (reference sequence). The CDR3 runs to 12 residues. CDR3 residues: CASSLDRQPQHF. For the CDR3, the DNA is TGTGCCAGCAGCTTGGACAGACAGCCCCAGCATTTT.

With regard to this clone: This specimen includes other DNA sequences encoding the same CDR3. The chain joins TRBV25-1 to TRBJ2-5, with D perhaps matching TRBD2 (5 bases). This CDR3 is built from 13 residues. Looked up from germline, CDR1 is MGHDK and CDR2 is SYGVNS. V was shortened by 5 bases and J by 5 bases, with 12 bases between the two germline ends. The CDR3 reads CASSRRTGETQYF. The CDR3 DNA sequence: TGTGCCAGCAGTCGACGGACGGGGGAGACCCAGTACTTC.

The rearrangement joins TRBV19 to TRBJ1-4, with a tentative D call TRBD1 (5 bases). Trimming cost V 1 base and J 7 bases, with 19 bases left between them. Germline loops: CDR1 LNHDA, CDR2 SQIVND (reference sequence). This CDR3 contains 17 residues. CDR3 nucleotides: TGTGCCAGTAGTATAGTTCAGGGTCCGGTCTATGGTGAAAAACTGTTTTTT. It specifies CASSIVQGPVYGEKLFF.

This clone was found once. The chain has TRBV5-1 and TRBJ2-1, with TRBD1 matching over 12 bases. V trimming: 3 bases; J trimming: 10 bases; junction bases outside the gene matches: 5. The germline V gene has CDR1 SGHRS and CDR2 YFSETQ. The CDR3 loop spans 14 amino acids. CDR3 sequence reads: CASSSGTGGKEQFF. The CDR3, as DNA: TGCGCCAGCAGCTCGGGGACAGGGGGCAAGGAGCAGTTCTTC.

The chain has TRBV6-5 and TRBJ1-5; 7 positions agree with TRBD1. The trim removed 6 bases at V and 6 bases at J, leaving 11 bases unmatched. The CDR3 length is 15 residues. Germline CDR1 is MNHEY and CDR2 is SVGAGI. DNA of the CDR3: TGTGCCAGCAGGGAGAACCCAGGGGGAAGTCAGCCCCAGCATTTT. Translating gives CASRENPGGSQPQHF.

This chain links TRBV6-1 with TRBJ2-5, with D tentatively TRBD2 (6 bases). V was clipped by 2 bases and J by 4 bases, with 14 bases between them. Germline CDR1 reads MNHNS; CDR2 reads SASEGT. This CDR3 is built from 15 residues. This CDR3 is CASSEIGGEGETQYF. DNA of the CDR3: TGTGCCAGCAGTGAAATCGGGGGAGAGGGAGAGACCCAGTACTTC.

This chain links TRBV18 with TRBJ1-2; D not resolved. The CDR3 is 13 amino acids. The germline gives CDR1 KGHSH, CDR2 LQKENI. V lost 3 bases and J 7 bases, leaving 12 bases between the germline ends. This CDR3 is CASSPGEGSGYTF. The CDR3 coding sequence is TGTGCCAGCTCACCCGGGGAGGGCAGTGGCTACACCTTC.

The V gene is TRBV5-6, the J gene TRBJ2-5; 9 nucleotides match TRBD2. Trimming removed 4 bases from V and 1 base from J; junction bases left unmatched: 5. The CDR3 runs 15 residues. The germline V gene encodes CDR1 SGHDT and CDR2 YYEEEE. CDR3: CASSDSGGIQETQYF. Written as DNA, the CDR3 is TGTGCCAGCAGCGATAGCGGGGGAATCCAAGAGACCCAGTACTTC.

This chain connects TRBV12-5 to TRBJ2-5; 8 bases align to TRBD1. After removal of 6 bases from V and 1 base from J, the junction contained 7 bases not matched to a gene. Germline CDR1 LGHNT, CDR2 FRNRAP. This CDR3 has 15 amino acids. The CDR3 loop is CASGSPDRVQETQYF. In DNA form, the CDR3 reads TGTGCTAGTGGCTCGCCGGACAGGGTCCAAGAGACCCAGTACTTC.

The chain employs TRBV27 and TRBJ2-7, with 8 nucleotides matching TRBD1. The CDR3 length is 16 residues. Germline values: CDR1 MNHEY, CDR2 SMNVEV (reference sequence). V shed 5 bases and J 3 bases; nucleotides not matched to a gene: 12. Here the CDR3 reads CASSLRPADRGYEQYV. The CDR3 DNA reads TGTGCCAGCAGTCTAAGGCCGGCAGACAGGGGCTACGAGCAGTACGTC.

The V and J genes are TRBV5-1 and TRBJ2-7, with D maybe TRBD2 (6 bases). CDR3 length equals 15 residues. Trimming stripped 2 bases from V and 0 bases from J, with 12 bases between. The germline gives CDR1 SGHRS, CDR2 YFSETQ. The CDR3 DNA is TGCGCCAGCAGCTTTGTGAACGGGGGCTCCTACGAGCAGTACTTC. Protein: CASSFVNGGSYEQYF.

CDR3 DNA sequence: TGTGCCACTTCGCCGGGACTAGCTGCCATGTTCAAAGAGACCCAGTACTTC. It specifies CATSPGLAAMFKETQYF. The chain employs TRBV2 and TRBJ2-5, with 9 bases fitting TRBD2. The ends lost 10 bases at V and 3 bases at J; junction bases unmatched: 18. This CDR3 spans 17 amino acids. Germline lookup yields CDR1 SNHLY and CDR2 FYNNEI. Based on the CDR3 plus reference TRBV2 and TRBJ2-5, the full variable domain is EPEVTQTPSHQVTQMGQEVILRCVPISNHLYFYWYRQILGQKVEFLVSFYNNEISEKSEIFDDQFSVERPDGSNFTLKIRSTKLEDSAMYFCATSPGLAAMFKETQYFGPGTRLLVL.

This rearrangement joins TRBV3-1 (or the pseudogene TRBV3-2) to TRBJ2-3; TRBD1 is a possible D gene (5 bases). The CDR3 sequence is 13 residues long. Trimming cost V 0 bases and J 9 bases, with 10 bases left between them. Germline CDR1 reads LGHDT; CDR2 reads YNNKEL (reference sequence). This CDR3 is CASSQDAPGTQYF. The CDR3 coding sequence is TGTGCCAGCAGCCAAGATGCCCCAGGGACGCAGTATTTT.

This chain links TRBV6-5 with TRBJ2-1, with no clear D. CDR1 and CDR2 (germline): MNHEY, SVGAGI. The V and J ends lost 7 bases and 12 bases respectively, with 19 bases between them. CDR3 length: 13 residues. The CDR3 nucleotides are TGTGCCAGCAACGATGCAGACCGACCGGGGCAGTTCTTC. Translation: CASNDADRPGQFF.

The J gene is TRBJ1-2, the V gene TRBV4-1; 7 nucleotides line up with TRBD1. Germline V gene data show CDR1 as MGHRA and CDR2 as YSYEKL. V gave up 0 bases and J gave up 7 bases; unmatched junction bases: 8. The CDR3 is made up of 15 amino acids. The CDR3, as DNA: TGCGCCAGCAGCCAAGATTCGGCCCAGGGGGGTGGCTACACCTTC. This codes for CASSQDSAQGGGYTF.

The chain links TRBV12-3 or TRBV12-4 to TRBJ1-2, with D possibly TRBD1 on 6 matching bases. The CDR3 is 13 residues long. The V and J ends lost 5 bases and 4 bases respectively, with 11 bases between them. The chain's CDR3 is CASSPQGPYGYTF. In DNA form, the CDR3 reads TGTGCCAGCAGTCCACAGGGACCCTATGGCTACACCTTC.

The rearrangement links TRBV11-3 to TRBJ1-1; 7 bases fit TRBD1. Germline trimming cut 5 bases from V and 4 bases from J; bases unmatched to any gene: 4. CDR3 length: 13 amino acids. CDR1 and CDR2 (germline): SGHNT, YENEEA. The CDR3 is CASSLPGGTEAFF. In DNA, the CDR3 is TGTGCCAGCAGCCTGCCAGGGGGCACTGAAGCTTTCTTT.

This CDR3 is CASSEIGTGGWNTEAFF. CDR3 sequence (DNA): TGTGCCAGCAGTGAAATAGGAACAGGGGGGTGGAACACTGAAGCTTTCTTT. The chain combines TRBV6-1 with TRBJ1-1, with TRBD1 matching 8 bases. CDR1 and CDR2 from the germline V gene are MNHNS and SASEGT. The V segment lost 2 bases and the J segment 1 base; nucleotides outside the gene matches: 9. The CDR3 is made up of 17 amino acids.